This T cell receptor beta chain was sequenced during a study of PD-L1 blockade in urothelial cancer. General study findings and limits: Tumor-associated TCR clones expanded more in blood at 3 weeks in patients with durable benefit.

The CDR3 covers 14 residues. Germline V gene lookup returns CDR1 GTSNPN and CDR2 SVGIG (reference sequence). The germline V and J ends were trimmed by 4 bases and 4 bases, with 13 bases remaining between them. Comment on this clone: The antigen is unknown.

Profiled with immunoSEQ multiplex PCR; TCRdb holds only in-frame clones, not every one. In the table there are fewer than 90,000 clones, 91% of which are singletons. Time point meaning: peripheral blood 6 weeks after treatment start. The input for sequencing was PBMCs, taken around atezolizumab (anti-PD-L1) treatment. This receptor was obtained from a woman older than 75 with urothelial cancer. The V gene is TRBV30, the J gene TRBJ2-2; D is possibly TRBD2 (5 bases). The chain's CDR3 is CAWMRLRATGELFF. CDR3 bases: TGTGCCTGGATGAGACTAAGGGCCACCGGGGAGCTGTTTTTT.